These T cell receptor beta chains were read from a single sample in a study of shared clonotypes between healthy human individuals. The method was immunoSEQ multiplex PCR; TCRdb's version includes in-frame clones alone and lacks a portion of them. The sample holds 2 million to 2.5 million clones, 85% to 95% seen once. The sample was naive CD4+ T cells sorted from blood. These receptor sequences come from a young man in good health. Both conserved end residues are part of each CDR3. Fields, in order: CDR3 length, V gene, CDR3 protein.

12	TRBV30	CAWNREGPEQYF
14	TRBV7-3	CASSLSGVRTEAFF
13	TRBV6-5	CASRPGGLGEQFF
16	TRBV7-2	CASSLSGGLGRNEQFF
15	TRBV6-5	CASRPGRKNTGELFF
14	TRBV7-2	CASSHLRGPGELFF
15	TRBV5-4	CASSLVSQGAYEQYF
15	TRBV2	CASSDRGLGNQPQHF
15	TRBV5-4	CASSSRTGFNYGYTF
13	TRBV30	CAFLAGPAGELFF
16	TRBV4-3	CASSQERLSSYNEQFF
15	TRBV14	CASSRGGGVNTEAFF
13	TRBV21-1	CASSPRRNQPQHF
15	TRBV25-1	CASSECRTRFYGYTF
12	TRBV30	CAWSPSAYEQYF
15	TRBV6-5	CASSYSGQGPYEQYF
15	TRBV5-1	CASTPRVGVNTEAFF
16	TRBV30	CAWSRGTGSSGNTIYF
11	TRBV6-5	CASSFSYEQYF
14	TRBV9	CASSVGAGGDTQYF